A selection of T cell receptor beta chains follows, all from one sample in a study of CD8 T cells in ankylosing spondylitis. TCRdb analysed the 5' RACE reads with MiXCR anew, one entry per CDR3 protein. This sample has 250,000 to 350,000 distinct CDR3 sequences, with 20% to 25% found just once. Source material: blood, either unsorted or a sorted T cell fraction (not recorded which). These receptor sequences come from a female donor with ankylosing spondylitis or in good health (not recorded which). The CDR3 runs from the conserved cysteine through the conserved F or W. The D gene is left open where the match is weak. For some rows the clone size is stated as once, few or many, or as a class when expanded; others skip it.

CDR3aa	CDR3nt	abundance	j_gene	v_gene	d_gene
CASIWDRAAGELFF	TGCGCCAGCATCTGGGACAGGGCTGCCGGGGAGCTGTTTTTT	-	TRBJ2-2	TRBV5-1	TRBD1
CSVGAQGGEAFF	TGCAGCGTGGGGGCACAGGGGGGAGAAGCTTTCTTT	many	TRBJ1-1	TRBV29-1	TRBD1
CASSPPPGTFYNEQFF	TGTGCCAGCAGTCCCCCCCCAGGGACCTTCTACAATGAGCAGTTCTTC	few	TRBJ2-1	TRBV12-3/TRBV12-4	-
CASSLRTGRTGELFF	TGTGCCAGCAGCTTGAGGACAGGGCGCACCGGGGAGCTGTTTTTT	-	TRBJ2-2	TRBV5-6	TRBD1
CASRGDSTWNYGYTF	TGTGCCAGCAGAGGTGACTCTACCTGGAACTATGGCTACACCTTC	many	TRBJ1-2	TRBV25-1	-
CASSFSGGELFF	TGTGCCAGCAGCTTTAGCGGAGGGGAGCTGTTTTTT	-	TRBJ2-2	TRBV7-8	-
CSVGAYNQPQHF	TGCAGCGTCGGGGCCTACAATCAGCCCCAGCATTTT	-	TRBJ1-5	TRBV29-1	-
CSARDRRPWDQPQHF	TGCAGTGCTAGAGATCGCAGGCCGTGGGATCAGCCCCAGCATTTT	-	TRBJ1-5	TRBV20-1	-
CASSSSIGPGELFF	TGTGCCAGTAGCTCATCTATCGGTCCCGGGGAGCTGTTTTTT	once	TRBJ2-2	TRBV19	-
CASSYLGTAVNTEAFF	TGCGCCAGCAGTTACCTCGGGACAGCCGTGAACACTGAAGCTTTCTTT	many	TRBJ1-1	TRBV5-1	TRBD1
CASSPHRGGTEAFF	TGTGCTAGCAGTCCACACAGGGGCGGCACTGAAGCTTTCTTT	-	TRBJ1-1	TRBV28	TRBD1
CATSVDRGGADTQYF	TGTGCCACCAGCGTAGACAGGGGAGGTGCAGATACGCAGTATTTT	few	TRBJ2-3	TRBV15	TRBD1
CASSEALQFQPQHF	TGTGCCAGCAGTGAAGCGCTTCAGTTTCAGCCCCAGCATTTT	-	TRBJ1-5	TRBV2	-
CASSLHGRRGDTQYF	TGTGCCAGCAGTTTACACGGGAGGAGGGGAGATACGCAGTATTTT	many	TRBJ2-3	TRBV12-3/TRBV12-4	TRBD2
CASGKGAGNTGELFF	TGTGCCAGCGGAAAGGGGGCCGGGAACACCGGGGAGCTGTTTTTT	once	TRBJ2-2	TRBV5-5	TRBD1
CSAFPPRPGTPNEQFF	TGCAGTGCTTTCCCACCACGCCCAGGGACTCCCAATGAGCAGTTCTTC	-	TRBJ2-1	TRBV20-1	-
CASSHRYEQYF	TGTGCCAGCAGTCACCGCTACGAGCAGTACTTC	few	TRBJ2-7	TRBV6-5	-
CASSFIGGNQPQHF	TGCGCCAGCAGCTTTATCGGGGGCAATCAGCCCCAGCATTTT	-	TRBJ1-5	TRBV5-1	-
CASAILARSSYEQYF	TGTGCCAGCGCAATACTAGCCAGGAGCTCCTACGAGCAGTACTTC	many	TRBJ2-7	TRBV12-3/TRBV12-4	-
CASSPRGVSSYNEQFF	TGTGCCAGCAGCCCTAGAGGGGTGAGTTCCTACAATGAGCAGTTCTTC	-	TRBJ2-1	TRBV5-6	-
CASSRWASLLAGLYNEQFF	TGTGCCAGCAGCCGGTGGGCGAGCCTACTAGCGGGCCTTTACAATGAGCAGTTCTTC	-	TRBJ2-1	TRBV3-1	TRBD2
CASSQGRLEVGEQFF	TGTGCCAGCAGCCAAGGGAGACTAGAAGTAGGTGAGCAGTTCTTC	few	TRBJ2-1	TRBV3-1	-
CASSPGTSGRIHEQFF	TGTGCCAGCAGTCCAGGGACTAGCGGGAGGATCCATGAGCAGTTCTTC	-	TRBJ2-1	TRBV6-2/TRBV6-3	TRBD2
CASRPGQRRDNQPQHF	TGTGCCAGCAGACCGGGACAGCGGCGGGACAATCAGCCCCAGCATTTT	few	TRBJ1-5	TRBV6-2/TRBV6-3	TRBD1
CASSYPGRGYEQYF	TGTGCCAGCAGTTACCCGGGACGGGGCTACGAGCAGTACTTC	few	TRBJ2-7	TRBV6-5	-
CSSRQGSDTGELFF	TGCAGCTCCCGACAGGGATCGGACACCGGGGAGCTGTTTTTT	few	TRBJ2-2	TRBV29-1	TRBD1
CSASMGDSNQPQHF	TGCAGTGCCAGCATGGGGGATAGCAATCAGCCCCAGCATTTT	many	TRBJ1-5	TRBV20-1	-
CASKQGSPRSSYEQYF	TGTGCCAGCAAACAGGGGAGCCCAAGGTCCTCCTACGAGCAGTACTTC	few	TRBJ2-7	TRBV28	TRBD1
CSARHQGSGIYNEQFF	TGCAGTGCTAGACACCAGGGCAGCGGCATCTACAATGAGCAGTTCTTC	-	TRBJ2-1	TRBV20-1	-
CAISESIGVGANVLTF	TGTGCCATCAGTGAGTCCATAGGGGTCGGGGCCAACGTCCTGACTTTC	-	TRBJ2-6	TRBV10-3	-
CASRMTPATYEQYF	TGTGCCAGCAGGATGACCCCGGCGACGTACGAGCAGTACTTC	few	TRBJ2-7	TRBV2	-
CASSFNRATETQYF	TGTGCCAGCAGCTTCAACAGGGCTACGGAGACCCAGTACTTC	once	TRBJ2-5	TRBV7-2	-
CASSRRSGPEGYEQYF	TGTGCCAGCAGCCGGCGTTCGGGACCTGAGGGCTACGAGCAGTACTTC	-	TRBJ2-7	TRBV7-2	-
CASSLNRGEDEKLFF	TGCGCCAGCAGCCTAAACAGGGGGGAGGATGAAAAACTGTTTTTT	-	TRBJ1-4	TRBV4-3	TRBD1
CASSPPAQYNEQFF	TGTGCCAGCTCACCACCAGCCCAGTACAATGAGCAGTTCTTC	-	TRBJ2-1	TRBV18	-
CASSPDVYGYTF	TGCGCCAGCAGCCCCGATGTCTATGGCTACACCTTC	many	TRBJ1-2	TRBV5-1	-
CASSLDLADPENIQYF	TGTGCCAGCAGCCTTGACTTAGCGGACCCCGAAAACATTCAGTACTTC	-	TRBJ2-4	TRBV9	-
CASSLFRYEQYF	TGTGCCAGCAGCTTATTCCGGTACGAGCAGTACTTC	-	TRBJ2-7	TRBV7-2	-
CASHVGGRTDTQYF	TGTGCCTCCCACGTTGGGGGACGGACAGATACGCAGTATTTT	few	TRBJ2-3	TRBV7-2	-
CASSLSLGARGTEAFF	TGTGCCAGCAGCTTAAGTCTTGGGGCGAGGGGCACTGAAGCTTTCTTT	few	TRBJ1-1	TRBV7-9	-
CATARTPYNSPLHF	TGTGCCACAGCCCGGACACCCTATAATTCACCCCTCCACTTT	-	TRBJ1-6	TRBV6-1	-